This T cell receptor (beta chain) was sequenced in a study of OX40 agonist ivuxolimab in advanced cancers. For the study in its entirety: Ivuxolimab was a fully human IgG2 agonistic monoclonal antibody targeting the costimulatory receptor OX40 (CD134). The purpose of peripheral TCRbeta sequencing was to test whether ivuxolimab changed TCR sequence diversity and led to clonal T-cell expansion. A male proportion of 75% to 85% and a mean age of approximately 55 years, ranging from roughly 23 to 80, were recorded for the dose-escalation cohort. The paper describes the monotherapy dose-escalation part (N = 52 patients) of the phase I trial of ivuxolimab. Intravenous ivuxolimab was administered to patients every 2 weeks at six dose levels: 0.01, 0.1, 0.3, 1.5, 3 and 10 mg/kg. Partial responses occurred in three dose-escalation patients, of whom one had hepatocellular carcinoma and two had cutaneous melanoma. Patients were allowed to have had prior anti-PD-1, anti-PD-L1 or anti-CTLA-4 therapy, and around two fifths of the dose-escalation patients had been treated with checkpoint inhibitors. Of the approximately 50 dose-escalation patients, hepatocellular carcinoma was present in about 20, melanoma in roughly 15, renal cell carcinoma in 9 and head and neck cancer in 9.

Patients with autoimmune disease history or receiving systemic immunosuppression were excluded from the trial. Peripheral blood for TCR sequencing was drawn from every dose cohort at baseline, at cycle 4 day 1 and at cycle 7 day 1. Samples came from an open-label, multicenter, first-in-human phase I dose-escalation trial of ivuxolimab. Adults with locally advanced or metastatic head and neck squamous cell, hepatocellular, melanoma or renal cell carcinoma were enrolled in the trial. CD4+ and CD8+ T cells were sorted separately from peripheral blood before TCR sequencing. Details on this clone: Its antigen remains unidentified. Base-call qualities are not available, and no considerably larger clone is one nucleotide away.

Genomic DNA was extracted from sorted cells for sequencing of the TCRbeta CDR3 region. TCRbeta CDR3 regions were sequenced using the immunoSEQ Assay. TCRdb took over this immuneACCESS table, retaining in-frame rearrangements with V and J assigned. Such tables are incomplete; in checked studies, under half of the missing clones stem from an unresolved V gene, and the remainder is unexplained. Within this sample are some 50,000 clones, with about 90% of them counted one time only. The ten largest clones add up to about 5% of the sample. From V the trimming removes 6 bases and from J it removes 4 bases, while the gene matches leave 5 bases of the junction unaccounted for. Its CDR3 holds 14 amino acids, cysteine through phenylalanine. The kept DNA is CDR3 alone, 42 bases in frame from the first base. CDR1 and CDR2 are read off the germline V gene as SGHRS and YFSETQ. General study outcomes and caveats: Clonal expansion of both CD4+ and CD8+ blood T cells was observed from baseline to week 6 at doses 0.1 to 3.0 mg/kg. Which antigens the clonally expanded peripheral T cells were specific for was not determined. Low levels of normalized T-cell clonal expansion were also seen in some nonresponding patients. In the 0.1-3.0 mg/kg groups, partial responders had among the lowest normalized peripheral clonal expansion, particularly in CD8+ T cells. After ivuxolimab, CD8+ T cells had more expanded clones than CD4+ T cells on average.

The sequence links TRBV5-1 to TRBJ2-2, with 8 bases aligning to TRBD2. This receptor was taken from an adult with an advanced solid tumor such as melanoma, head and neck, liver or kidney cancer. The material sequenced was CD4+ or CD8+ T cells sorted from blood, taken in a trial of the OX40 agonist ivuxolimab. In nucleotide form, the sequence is TGCGCCAGCACGGTAGCGGGGCGCACCGGGGAGCTGTTTTTT. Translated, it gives CASTVAGRTGELFF.